The clone carrying this T cell receptor beta chain was picked up one time. TCRdb's copy holds only in-frame clones and misses some; the assay was immunoSEQ multiplex PCR. There are about 130,000 clones in the sample; roughly 88% occur only once, and 3.2% lies in the top ten. The data stem from a study of control samples from healthy donors and cancer patients. This CDR3 is built from 17 residues. V gave up 11 bases and J gave up 1 base, with 24 bases separating them. The germline V gene encodes CDR1 LNHDA and CDR2 SQIVND (reference sequence). The source is a man aged 50 to 60 in good health. The chain is built from TRBV19 and TRBJ1-5; D might be TRBD1 (6 bases). The sample comprised blood. The CDR3 spells CASRERWGGLSNQPQHF. In nucleotides, the CDR3 is TGTGCCTCTAGGGAGAGGTGGGGGGGCTTGAGCAATCAGCCCCAGCATTTT.